This TCR beta chain was sequenced for a study of T cell repertoires in cytomegalovirus infection. Turning to the study itself: Both a matching HLA type and CMV infection were indicated by public TCR beta signatures. Study-level points and caveats: Individuals carrying CMV plus the relevant HLA were identified by cumulative frequency of public TCR beta families. HLA-C-restricted TCR beta clonotypes specific for CMV led the ex vivo response.

TCRdb redid the calling of the reads with MiXCR, one entry per CDR3 protein. The sample shows more than 500,000 distinct CDR3 sequences, 16% of them seen only once. The CDR3 totals 15 residues. Germline CDR1 reads SGHNT; CDR2 reads YENEEA. V was pared by 5 bases and J by 2 bases, with 6 bases of the junction left unmatched. The sample holds many counts of this clonotype. Its target is unknown. The origin of this receptor is a human donor in good health (CMV status not recorded). Some clones in this sample may be carry-over from other donors' samples. Sequencing was performed on CD8+ T cells from PBMCs. The chain employs TRBV11-3 and TRBJ2-1; 7 nucleotides line up with TRBD2. The CDR3 is CASSLRDYPYNEQFF. The CDR3 DNA reads as TGTGCCAGCAGCCTCCGGGACTATCCCTACAATGAGCAGTTCTTC.